This TCR beta chain came from a study of cytomegalovirus exposure and HLA in healthy donors. The CDR3 runs to 18 residues. Germline trimming cut 3 bases from V and 1 base from J; bases unmatched to any gene: 12. Germline V gene sequence: CDR1 SGHNT, CDR2 YYREEE (reference sequence). The PCR had 60 Vbeta and 13 Jbeta primers. The assay was immunoSEQ multiplex PCR, and TCRdb's table has in-frame clones only and misses some. The data show 130,000 or so clones, with 74% seen just once and around 4% held by the top ten. Note on this clone: Its antigen is unidentified.

The study, taken as a whole, reports: A later look showed TCR association rates differing by HLA locus, highest for DRB1 and lowest for HLA-C.

Sequenced input: PBMCs. The TCR sequence derives from a man between 18 and 35 years old in good health and CMV-seropositive. The rearrangement links TRBV5-4 to TRBJ1-4; 7 positions match TRBD1. CDR3 loop: CASSSGQHQPITNEKLFF. The CDR3 coding sequence is TGTGCCAGCAGCTCGGGACAGCACCAACCCATAACTAATGAAAAACTGTTTTTT.